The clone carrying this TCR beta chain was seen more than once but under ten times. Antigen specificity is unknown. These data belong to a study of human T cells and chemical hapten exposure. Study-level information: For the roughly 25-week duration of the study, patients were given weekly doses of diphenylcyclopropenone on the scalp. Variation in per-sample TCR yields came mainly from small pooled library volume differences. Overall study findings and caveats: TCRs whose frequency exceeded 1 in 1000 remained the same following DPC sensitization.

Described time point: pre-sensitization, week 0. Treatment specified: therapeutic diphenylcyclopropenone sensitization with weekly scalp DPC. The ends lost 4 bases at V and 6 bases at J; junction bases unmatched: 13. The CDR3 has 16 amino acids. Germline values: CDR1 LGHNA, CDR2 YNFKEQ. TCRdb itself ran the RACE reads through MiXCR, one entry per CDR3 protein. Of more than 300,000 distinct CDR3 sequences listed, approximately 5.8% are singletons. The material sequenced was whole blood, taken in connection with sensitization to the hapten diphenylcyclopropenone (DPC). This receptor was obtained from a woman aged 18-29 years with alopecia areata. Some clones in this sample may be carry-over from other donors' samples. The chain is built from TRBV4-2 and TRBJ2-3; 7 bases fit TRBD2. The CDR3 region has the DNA TGTGCCAGCAGCCCGGGGCGGATGGCGGGGGAGGATACGCAGTATTTT. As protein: CASSPGRMAGEDTQYF.